Listed below are T cell receptor beta chains from one sample, sequenced in a study of graft-versus-host responses after intestinal transplantation. These receptors are not linked to any known antigen. The repertoire was sequenced with immunoSEQ multiplex PCR; TCRdb's copy has only in-frame clones and lacks some. Found here are around 110,000 clones, about 92% of them singletons; the top ten hold about 0.2%. The source material was unstimulated CD4+ T cells sorted from spleen or lymph node cells, sampled before transplant. These TCRs come from a human donor who was the organ donor for an intestinal transplant. Both conserved end residues are trimmed from each CDR3. D genes are given only for firm matches. Size is stated for part of the rows, as once, few or many counts, or as a class when the clone is expanded.

abundance	d_gene	v_gene	len	CDR3aa
-	-	TRBV7-9	11	ASSFQENTEAF
-	-	TRBV2	12	ASSGASSNQPQH
-	TRBD2	TRBV28	14	ASSLPGTSAYNEQF
-	-	TRBV30	19	AWSVTSMQGARPGGRNIQY
-	TRBD1	TRBV19	12	ASSMGTVSYGYT
once	-	TRBV4-2	13	ASSGGGADTGELF
-	TRBD2	TRBV9	12	ASSVEGGPYEQY
-	TRBD2	TRBV19	15	ASSTRGSGRAEDTQY
-	TRBD2	TRBV18	15	ASSLLLAGETYNEQF
-	-	TRBV7-2	13	ASSLGGVSTDTQY
-	TRBD1	TRBV9	14	ASSVDAGGSGNTIY
-	TRBD1	TRBV11-2	11	ASSLTGGYGYT
-	TRBD1	TRBV19	13	ASSDGTGADYGYT
-	-	TRBV25-1	8	ARRTTEAF
-	-	TRBV15	13	ATSSEGANTGELF
-	TRBD2	TRBV4-3	17	ASSQDWRTSGRARNEQF
-	TRBD2	TRBV5-6	14	ASSLGAGAMSYEQY
-	TRBD2	TRBV18	13	ASSRTSGRADTQY
-	-	TRBV4-1	15	ASSQESGGILSYEQY
-	-	TRBV11-3	10	ASSLGADTQY
once	TRBD1	TRBV4-2	15	ASSQPTGGMSSYEQY
-	-	TRBV6-5	11	ASSTSMSTGYT
-	-	TRBV4-1	13	ASSQPRAGEKTQY
-	-	TRBV6-1	13	ASSATGRTYNEQF
-	TRBD1	TRBV30	11	AWSPDPRGKLF
-	-	TRBV5-5	11	ASSFEGTYEQY
-	-	TRBV7-6	11	ASSLVYQETQY
-	TRBD1	TRBV7-9	15	ASSAKSWGQGHNEQF
-	-	TRBV5-8	13	ASSYSGTTNYGYT
-	-	TRBV7-9	10	ASSRDTDTQY
-	-	TRBV19	10	ASSIGGETQY
-	TRBD2	TRBV19	12	ASSTGGGTDTQY
-	TRBD1	TRBV29-1	11	SVPGQGYNEQF
-	-	TRBV6-5	13	ASRGGPWEAYEQY
-	-	TRBV7-2	12	ASSLAGGSEKLF
-	TRBD1	TRBV29-1	13	SVRTGDLDTGELF
once	-	TRBV11-2	10	ASSLNQLEQY
-	TRBD1	TRBV4-1	13	ASSPRQGFTDTQY
-	-	TRBV7-9	11	ASSVPSTDTQY
once	-	TRBV10-3	13	AISDLRQSYNEQF
-	-	TRBV18	14	ASSPRGGQSYNEQF
-	-	TRBV5-1	13	ASSQAGPSGNTIY
-	-	TRBV19	13	ASSIMAAGNQPQH
-	TRBD2	TRBV30	14	AWSALAGSNTGELF
-	TRBD1	TRBV28	12	ASSPGQGGQPQH
-	-	TRBV6-5	12	ASRPELSTGELF
-	TRBD2	TRBV28	13	ASSTSGRAQETQY
-	TRBD1	TRBV5-1	15	ASSLAKGASYTDTQY
-	-	TRBV18	12	ASSPGQGLHEQY
few	-	TRBV6-1	13	ASSRPRGVGETQY
-	-	TRBV6-6	13	ASRWVVWGNYGYT
-	TRBD1	TRBV5-1	12	ASSSTGQGYEQY
-	-	TRBV28	12	ASSLQKGNQPQH
-	TRBD2	TRBV15	12	ATSRDPGGETQY
-	TRBD1	TRBV6-1	14	ASSELPAGQVYGYT
-	-	TRBV4-2	14	ASSQAINLAKNIQY
-	-	TRBV11-3	13	ASSPPIPKRQPQH